The 5 T cell receptor beta chains below all came from one sample that was sequenced in a study of human thymus T cells. Corrective heart surgery yielded the resections from which the thymus tissue came. The data were produced by immunoSEQ multiplex PCR, yet TCRdb's version contains in-frame clones alone and is incomplete. The sample has about 78,000 clones, roughly 97% seen once. The sequencing input was thymus tissue. All receptors come from a boy under three years old with a congenital heart defect but otherwise immunologically healthy.

The chain has TRBV28 and TRBJ1-1, with 10 bases lining up with TRBD1. Germline trimming cut 3 bases from V and 3 bases from J; bases unmatched to any gene: 10. The CDR3 contains 17 residues. The germline gives CDR1 MDHEN, CDR2 SYDVKM. The chain's CDR3 is CASSLKGQGWGDTEAFF. In DNA, the CDR3 is TGTGCCAGCAGTTTGAAGGGACAGGGGTGGGGGGACACTGAAGCTTTCTTT.

The rearrangement uses TRBV15 and TRBJ2-1; possible D gene TRBD2, 7 bases. Germline CDR1 is LNHNV and CDR2 is YYDKDF (reference sequence). This CDR3 has 16 amino acids. The ends were cut back, 7 bases at V and 6 bases at J, with 22 bases in the middle. CDR3 coding DNA: TGTGCCACCAAGCGGGGAGGGGGGAGTTTTTGCAATGAGCAGTTCTTC. Its protein product is CATKRGGGSFCNEQFF.

The chain recombines TRBV5-1 with TRBJ2-7, with D possibly TRBD2 on 6 matching bases. Trimming removed 2 bases from V and 3 bases from J, with 12 bases in between. This CDR3 is built from 14 residues. Looked up from germline, CDR1 is SGHRS and CDR2 is YFSETQ. CDR3 in DNA: TGCGCCAGCAGCTTACCGGGACTGATCTACGAGCAGTACTTC. This gives the protein CASSLPGLIYEQYF.

J is TRBJ1-2 and V is TRBV4-3; no definite D call. V was trimmed by 3 bases and J by 8 bases, leaving 13 bases between them. The CDR3 totals 13 residues. Per the germline V gene, CDR1 is LGHNA and CDR2 is YSLEER. The CDR3 is CASSHMRAVGYTF. As DNA, the CDR3 is TGCGCCAGCAGCCATATGAGGGCTGTCGGCTACACCTTC.

The chain employs TRBV5-6 and TRBJ2-7; TRBD1 might be the D (6 bases). The CDR3 is 14 residues long. The germline V gene encodes CDR1 SGHDT and CDR2 YYEEEE. V was pared by 4 bases and J by 0 bases, with 11 bases between. The CDR3 DNA reads as TGTGCCAGCAGCCCGACAGGCCTCTCCTACGAGCAGTACTTC. This codes for CASSPTGLSYEQYF. Complete variable domain (other parts from reference TRBV5-6 and TRBJ2-7): DAGVTQSPTHLIKTRGQQVTLRCSPKSGHDTVSWYQQALGQGPQFIFQYYEEEERQRGNFPDRFSGHQFPNYSSELNVNALLLGDSALYLCASSPTGLSYEQYFGPGTRLTVT.